This TCR beta chain is drawn from a study of blood T cell repertoires in COVID-19. This CDR3 is built from 14 residues. The V end was cut by 4 bases, the J end by 1 base, with 11 bases between. This clone appeared a single time. Sequenced by immunoSEQ multiplex PCR; TCRdb stores in-frame clones only, minus some. Counted here are about 380,000 clones, approximately 90% occurring once; the ten biggest clones make up 1.2%. The chain recombines TRBV5-3 with TRBJ1-1; maybe TRBD1 (6 bases). TRBV5-3 belongs to the ORF category, with a function that is uncertain. The TCR sequence derives from a woman aged 18-29 years who had recovered from COVID-19. The source material was PBMCs or T cells enriched from blood (not recorded which). The DNA of the CDR3 is TGTGCCAGAAGCCGTACAGGGAAGAACACTGAAGCTTTCTTT. Its translation: CARSRTGKNTEAFF.